The 8 T cell receptor beta chains reported below all come from one sample, sequenced in a study of shared clonotypes between healthy human individuals. TCRdb keeps only in-frame clones here, not all; method: immunoSEQ multiplex PCR. The sample contains around 980,000 clones, 75% to 85% of which appear only once. The specimen sequenced was memory CD4+ T cells from PBMCs. Subset specified: CD45RA-negative fraction. The receptors shown here come from a man aged 18 to 35 in good health. Some clones in this sample may be carry-over from other donors' samples.

The rearrangement links TRBV11-1 to TRBJ2-2; the D gene could be TRBD1 or TRBD2 (5 bases each). V was cut by 2 bases and J by 3 bases, with 13 bases left in between. The CDR3 has 16 residues. CDR1 and CDR2 (germline): SGHAT, FQDESV (reference sequence). CDR3 in amino acids: CASSLWQGADTGELFF. CDR3 sequence (DNA): TGTGCCAGCAGCTTATGGCAGGGAGCAGACACCGGGGAGCTGTTTTTT.

CDR3 region: CASSYQTGVIQETQYF. CDR3 DNA: TGTGCCAGCAGTTACCAAACAGGGGTCATCCAAGAGACCCAGTACTTC. This rearrangement joins TRBV6-6 to TRBJ2-5; TRBD1 matches at 7 bases. The V gene end was trimmed by 2 bases and the J gene end by 1 base; junction bases not matched to a gene: 7. Germline V gives CDR1 MNHNY, CDR2 SVGAGI (reference sequence). The CDR3 has 16 residues.

With regard to this clone: A much more abundant neighbour one base away suggests this may be a read error. Other DNA variants within this sample encode the same CDR3. The genes are TRBV7-2 and TRBJ1-3; 10 bases align to TRBD1. Germline V lookup: CDR1 SGHTA, CDR2 FQGNSA. The CDR3 covers 16 residues. The junction had 8 bases not matched to a gene; V was cut back by 5 bases and J by 4 bases. CDR3 coding DNA: TGTGCCAGCAGCCCCGGACAGGGGGTGGCCGGAAACACCATATATTTT. It is translated as CASSPGQGVAGNTIYF.

This chain uses TRBV19 with TRBJ2-2; D is undetermined. This CDR3 is 15 amino acids long. V was clipped by 1 base and J by 0 bases, with 6 bases between them. Looked up from germline, CDR1 is LNHDA and CDR2 is SQIVND (reference sequence). The chain's CDR3 is CASSIGLPNTGELFF. The DNA of the CDR3 is TGTGCCAGTAGTATAGGGCTCCCGAACACCGGGGAGCTGTTTTTT.

This chain connects TRBV5-1 to TRBJ2-7; 8 bases fit TRBD1. The trim removed 0 bases at V and 4 bases at J, leaving 6 bases unmatched. The CDR3 consists of 15 residues. In germline, CDR1 is SGHRS, CDR2 YFSETQ. The CDR3 nucleotides are TGCGCCAGCAGCTTGGGGCAGGGGGCAGGTTACGAGCAGTACTTC. It encodes CASSLGQGAGYEQYF.

This chain uses TRBV30 with TRBJ2-7; D is undetermined. This CDR3 is built from 13 residues. Deletions cut 0 bases from V and 4 bases from J, with 10 bases between. From germline, CDR1 is GTSNPN and CDR2 SVGIG (reference sequence). CDR3 amino acids: CAWSVEDGYEQYF. CDR3 coding DNA: TGTGCCTGGAGTGTGGAAGACGGATACGAGCAGTACTTC.

The rearrangement uses TRBV28 and TRBJ1-1; 9 bases align to TRBD1. The CDR3 length is 13 residues. Trimming took 6 bases from V and 7 from J; bases not matched to a gene: 6. CDR1 and CDR2 (germline): MDHEN, SYDVKM. The DNA for the CDR3 is TGTGCCAGCAGGGGAGGACAGGGGTATGAAGCTTTCTTT. Its translation is CASRGGQGYEAFF.

This chain links TRBV11-2 with TRBJ2-1; 15 nucleotides align to TRBD2. This CDR3 comprises 18 residues. V gave up 1 base and J gave up 10 bases; unmatched junction bases: 11. Per the germline V gene, CDR1 is SGHAT and CDR2 is FQNNGV. CDR3 sequence reads: CASSLVLWTSGRADEQFF. Written as DNA, the CDR3 is TGTGCCAGCAGCTTAGTCCTCTGGACTAGCGGGAGGGCCGACGAGCAGTTCTTC.